This T cell receptor (beta chain) appears in the sequencing data of a study of T cells after yellow fever vaccination. Study-level results: The CD4 and CD8 compartments had a small share of their clonotypes in common. Primary-vaccination clones mostly resurfaced post-booster (roughly 97% CD4, just under 90% CD8).

Production of TCR cDNA was by 5'RACE template switching, which also added a universal primer site and UMIs. TCRdb re-derived calls from the 5' RACE reads in MiXCR, one entry per CDR3 protein. Of about 550,000 distinct CDR3 sequences listed, 15% to 20% were seen once; the top ten hold 13% to 15%. This CDR3 spans 16 amino acids. Germline lookup yields CDR1 MNHEY and CDR2 SVGEGT. Trimming at V came to 2 bases and at J to 4 bases, leaving 5 bases not matched to a gene. This clonotype has only a few counts. What it binds is unknown. The sequencing used PBMCs, collected 15 days after the yellow fever booster vaccination. This chain connects TRBV6-2 or TRBV6-3 to TRBJ2-3, with 11 bases lining up with TRBD1. The TCR was taken from a young man who received the YFV17D yellow fever vaccine. DNA of the CDR3: TGTGCCAGCAGTTACACCCCGGGACAGGGGGCAGATACGCAGTATTTT. It yields the protein CASSYTPGQGADTQYF.